Listed below are T cell receptor beta chains from one sample, sequenced in a study of blood T cells in healthy people across ages. TCRdb fed the 5' RACE reads into MiXCR, producing one record per CDR3 protein. The sample includes around 850,000 distinct CDR3 sequences, about 34% of them seen just once. The sample was blood. The receptors were sampled from a man aged 18 to 30 in good health. Both conserved end residues are part of each CDR3. The D gene is left open where the match is weak. For some rows the clone size is stated as once, few or many, or as a class when expanded; others skip it.

V	J	size	D	CDR3	DNA
TRBV29-1	TRBJ1-4	few	TRBD1	CSVEDRDRGNEKLFF	TGCAGCGTTGAAGACCGGGACAGGGGTAATGAAAAACTGTTTTTT
TRBV7-3	TRBJ2-3	NA	TRBD2	CASSFGGATFTDTQYF	TGTGCCAGCAGCTTCGGGGGGGCTACGTTCACAGATACGCAGTATTTT
TRBV3-1	TRBJ2-2	NA	TRBD2	CASSQGSGATGELFF	TGTGCCAGCAGCCAAGGTAGCGGGGCCACCGGGGAGCTGTTTTTT
TRBV4-3	TRBJ2-7	few	NA	CASSQENLGNEQYF	TGCGCCAGCAGCCAAGAAAACCTCGGCAATGAGCAGTACTTC
TRBV6-2/TRBV6-3	TRBJ2-3	NA	TRBD1	CASHLGQGGDAQYF	TGTGCCAGCCACCTGGGACAGGGTGGAGATGCGCAGTATTTT
TRBV5-1	TRBJ2-7	NA	TRBD2	CASSLRGESYEQYF	TGCGCCAGCAGCTTGCGGGGGGAGTCCTACGAGCAGTACTTC
TRBV7-2	TRBJ2-7	many	NA	CASSSQGYEQYF	TGTGCCAGCAGCTCTCAGGGCTACGAGCAGTACTTC
TRBV4-2	TRBJ2-1	NA	NA	CTSSQVRGSYNEQFF	TGTACCAGCAGCCAAGTACGGGGCAGTTACAATGAGCAGTTCTTC
TRBV7-2	TRBJ1-5	NA	NA	CASSSNANQPQHF	TGTGCCAGCAGCTCCAACGCCAATCAGCCCCAGCATTTT
TRBV6-5	TRBJ1-2	many	NA	CASSYGPWASNYGYTF	TGTGCCAGCAGTTACGGGCCCTGGGCCAGCAACTATGGCTACACCTTC
TRBV29-1	TRBJ2-1	NA	NA	CSGQGVNEQFF	TGCAGCGGTCAAGGGGTAAATGAGCAGTTCTTC
TRBV14	TRBJ2-3	few	NA	CASSQGWNTDTQYF	TGTGCCAGCAGCCAAGGCTGGAACACAGATACGCAGTATTTT
TRBV20-1	TRBJ1-5	NA	NA	CSASRRALNQPQHF	TGCAGTGCTAGTCGCAGGGCTCTTAATCAGCCCCAGCATTTT
TRBV5-1	TRBJ2-5	NA	NA	CASSYLPDTGEEQYF	TGCGCCAGCAGCTATCTTCCGGACACAGGAGAAGAGCAGTACTTC
TRBV15	TRBJ2-5	NA	TRBD2	CATSNGGDYNEQYF	TGTGCCACCAGCAATGGCGGGGACTACAATGAGCAGTACTTC
TRBV20-1	TRBJ2-2	NA	NA	CSARIGESPTGELFF	TGCAGTGCTAGAATCGGAGAGTCACCCACCGGGGAGCTGTTTTTT
TRBV20-1	TRBJ2-1	many	NA	CSAMDSGNEQFF	TGCAGTGCTATGGACAGTGGGAATGAGCAGTTCTTC
TRBV7-9	TRBJ1-4	few	TRBD1	CASSSTPGQGQKLFF	TGTGCCAGCAGCTCAACCCCGGGACAGGGACAAAAACTGTTTTTT
TRBV4-2	TRBJ1-4	few	NA	CASSARLGLGEKLFF	TGTGCCAGCAGCGCCCGTCTTGGACTAGGGGAAAAACTGTTTTTT
TRBV25-1	TRBJ2-3	few	TRBD2	CASSENQRGDTDTQYF	TGTGCCAGCAGTGAAAACCAGCGGGGGGACACAGATACGCAGTATTTT
TRBV12-3/TRBV12-4	TRBJ2-1	NA	NA	CASSLGLGLANYNEQFF	TGTGCCAGCAGTTTAGGTCTAGGTCTAGCGAACTACAATGAGCAGTTCTTC
TRBV7-3	TRBJ1-1	NA	NA	CASSKSQNTEAFF	TGTGCCAGCAGCAAAAGCCAGAACACTGAAGCTTTCTTT
TRBV7-2	TRBJ2-7	many	TRBD1	CASSLTGTGGSYEQYF	TGTGCCAGCAGCTTAACAGGTACAGGGGGTTCCTACGAGCAGTACTTC
TRBV4-1	TRBJ1-6	NA	NA	CASSQADEIRGSPLHF	TGCGCCAGCAGCCAAGCTGATGAGATTCGGGGTTCACCCCTCCACTTT
TRBV12-3/TRBV12-4	TRBJ2-3	NA	TRBD2	CASSPLAGGGTDTQYF	TGTGCCAGCAGTCCTCTAGCGGGAGGGGGCACAGATACGCAGTATTTT
TRBV27	TRBJ2-3	few	NA	CASSLGRTTDTQYF	TGTGCCAGCAGCCTCGGACGGACCACAGATACGCAGTATTTT
TRBV20-1	TRBJ2-7	NA	NA	CSARDRALYEQYF	TGCAGTGCGCGGGACCGGGCTCTCTACGAGCAGTACTTC
TRBV7-3	TRBJ1-6	NA	NA	CASSSGLLNNSPLHF	TGTGCCAGCAGCTCGGGACTTCTAAATAATTCACCCCTCCACTTT
TRBV7-9	TRBJ1-2	many	TRBD1	CASSHGQGGNYGYTF	TGTGCCAGCAGCCACGGACAGGGGGGTAACTATGGCTACACCTTC
TRBV6-2/TRBV6-3	TRBJ1-2	NA	NA	CASSPGQHGYTF	TGTGCCAGCAGCCCAGGACAGCATGGCTACACCTTC
TRBV7-3	TRBJ2-3	NA	NA	CASSQSGGTDTQYF	TGTGCCAGCAGCCAGTCCGGAGGCACAGATACGCAGTATTTT
TRBV6-5	TRBJ1-1	NA	NA	CASSYPAGVNTEAFF	TGTGCCAGCAGTTACCCGGCAGGGGTGAACACTGAAGCTTTCTTT
TRBV10-3	TRBJ1-6	many	NA	CATEATANSPLHF	TGTGCCACCGAGGCGACGGCTAATTCACCCCTCCACTTT
TRBV19	TRBJ2-6	NA	NA	CASGLISGANVLTF	TGTGCCAGTGGCCTAATTTCTGGGGCCAACGTCCTGACTTTC
TRBV5-6	TRBJ2-3	once	TRBD1	CASSLAGGQGSYF	TGTGCCAGCAGCTTGGCAGGAGGACAGGGGTCGTATTTT
TRBV7-2	TRBJ2-2	NA	TRBD1	CASSGQGRTGELFF	TGTGCCAGCAGCGGACAGGGAAGGACCGGGGAGCTGTTTTTT
TRBV5-1	TRBJ2-1	NA	TRBD1	CASSLSGTGLKEQFF	TGCGCCAGCAGCTTATCCGGGACAGGGCTGAAAGAGCAGTTCTTC
TRBV7-9	TRBJ2-7	NA	NA	CASTLSRGRRSSYEQYF	TGTGCCAGCACCCTTAGCCGGGGGCGCCGAAGCTCCTACGAGCAGTACTTC
TRBV12-3/TRBV12-4	TRBJ1-2	NA	TRBD1	CASSDYRGGGYTF	TGTGCCAGCAGCGATTACAGGGGTGGTGGCTACACCTTC
TRBV20-1	TRBJ2-1	many	TRBD2	CSVQRDYSYNEQFF	TGCAGTGTTCAGCGGGACTACTCCTACAATGAGCAGTTCTTC
TRBV5-1	TRBJ2-1	many	TRBD1	CASVDRDRQLNEQFF	TGCGCCAGCGTAGACCGGGACAGGCAACTCAATGAGCAGTTCTTC
TRBV5-1	TRBJ2-5	NA	NA	CASSFDRYGQYF	TGCGCCAGCAGCTTCGACAGATACGGGCAGTACTTC
TRBV2	TRBJ1-1	once	NA	CASSEALIKAFF	TGTGCCAGCAGTGAAGCATTGATAAAGGCTTTCTTT
TRBV20-1	TRBJ1-1	NA	NA	CSAREPLGGGLAEAFF	TGCAGTGCTAGAGAACCATTGGGGGGGGGGCTCGCTGAAGCTTTCTTT
TRBV27	TRBJ1-1	NA	NA	CASSTKTENTEAFF	TGTGCCAGCAGTACGAAGACGGAGAACACTGAAGCTTTCTTT
TRBV9	TRBJ2-3	NA	TRBD2	CASSVPAASGGPSTDTQYF	TGTGCCAGCAGCGTCCCGGCGGCTAGCGGGGGCCCAAGCACAGATACGCAGTATTTT
TRBV5-1	TRBJ1-2	many	TRBD1	CASSPGQHYGYTF	TGCGCCAGCAGCCCGGGACAGCACTATGGCTACACCTTC
TRBV5-1	TRBJ1-6	once	NA	CASSKDRPYNSPLHF	TGCGCCAGCAGCAAGGACAGACCCTATAATTCACCCCTCCACTTT